This TCR beta chain was sequenced in a study of blood T cell repertoires in COVID-19. For the study at large: Acute and convalescent COVID-19 samples came from the United States, Italy and Spain.

Data came from immunoSEQ multiplex PCR; TCRdb stores just in-frame clones and leaves some out. The sample lists approximately 240,000 clones; about 90% were seen once. This CDR3 contains 16 residues. Germline lookup yields CDR1 SGHNT and CDR2 YYREEE (reference sequence). V was pared by 0 bases and J by 2 bases, with 5 bases of the junction left unmatched. The TCR originated in a woman aged 25 to 45 who had recovered from COVID-19. Sequenced sample: peripheral blood. This rearrangement joins TRBV5-4 to TRBJ2-1; 7 nucleotides line up with TRBD1. The CDR3 here is CASSLDPGQPYNEQFF. The CDR3 coding sequence is TGTGCCAGCAGCTTGGACCCGGGACAGCCCTACAATGAGCAGTTCTTC.